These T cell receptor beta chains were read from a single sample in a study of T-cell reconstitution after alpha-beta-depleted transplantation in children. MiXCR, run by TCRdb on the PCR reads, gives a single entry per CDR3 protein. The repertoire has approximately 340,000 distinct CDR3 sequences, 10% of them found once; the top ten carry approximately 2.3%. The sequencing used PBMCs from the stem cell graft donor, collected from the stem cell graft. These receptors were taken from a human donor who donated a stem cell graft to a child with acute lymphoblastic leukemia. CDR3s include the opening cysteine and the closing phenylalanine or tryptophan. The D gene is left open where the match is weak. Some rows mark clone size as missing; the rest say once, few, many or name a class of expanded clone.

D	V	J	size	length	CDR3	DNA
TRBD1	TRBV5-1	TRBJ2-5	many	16	CASSPHTGGPSPTQYF	TGCGCCAGCAGCCCTCATACAGGGGGACCGAGCCCCACCCAGTACTTC
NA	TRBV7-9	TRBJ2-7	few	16	CASSLGGHRSSYEQYF	TGTGCCAGCAGCTTGGGGGGACACCGGAGCTCCTACGAGCAGTACTTC
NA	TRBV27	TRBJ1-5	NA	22	CASSFLASAGQGYSYSNQPQHF	TGTGCCAGCAGTTTCTTGGCATCGGCGGGACAAGGATACTCTTATAGCAATCAGCCCCAGCATTTT
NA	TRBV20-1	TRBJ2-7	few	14	CSARGSGSSYEQYF	TGCAGTGCTCGAGGTAGCGGTAGCTCCTACGAGCAGTACTTC
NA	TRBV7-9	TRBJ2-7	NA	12	CASSSYNPEQYF	TGTGCCAGCAGCTCCTACAACCCCGAGCAGTACTTC
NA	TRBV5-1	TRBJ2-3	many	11	CASSRGDTQYF	TGTGCCAGCAGTCGGGGAGATACGCAGTATTTT
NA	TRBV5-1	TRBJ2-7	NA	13	CASSLQRNYEQYF	TGCGCCAGCAGCTTACAGCGGAACTACGAGCAGTACTTC
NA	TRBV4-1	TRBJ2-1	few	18	CASSQEGGPVGSYNEQFF	TGCGCCAGCAGCCAAGAAGGGGGGCCAGTGGGCTCCTACAATGAGCAGTTCTTC
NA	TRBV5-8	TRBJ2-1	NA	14	CASPDSITYNEQFF	TGTGCCAGCCCAGATTCGATAACCTACAATGAGCAGTTCTTC
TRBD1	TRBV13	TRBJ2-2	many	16	CASSPTGTVNTGELFF	TGTGCCAGCAGCCCTACCGGGACAGTGAACACCGGGGAGCTGTTTTTT
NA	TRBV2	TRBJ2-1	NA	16	CASSVPGAWGYNEQFF	TGTGCCAGCAGTGTCCCCGGGGCCTGGGGGTACAATGAGCAGTTCTTC
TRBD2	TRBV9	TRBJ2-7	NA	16	CASSEGGEPALYEQYF	TGTGCCAGCAGCGAGGGAGGGGAGCCCGCCCTCTACGAGCAGTACTTC
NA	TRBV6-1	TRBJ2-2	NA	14	CASIGTTGTGELFF	TGTGCCAGCATTGGGACGACGGGCACCGGGGAGCTGTTTTTT
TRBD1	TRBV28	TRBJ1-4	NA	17	CASSLGQGRATNEKLFF	TGTGCCAGCAGTCTAGGACAGGGAAGGGCGACTAATGAAAAACTGTTTTTT
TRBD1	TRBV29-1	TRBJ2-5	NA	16	CSVVFRGQGAGETQYF	TGCAGCGTTGTGTTTAGGGGACAGGGGGCAGGAGAGACCCAGTACTTC
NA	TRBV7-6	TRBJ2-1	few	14	CASSLDALHNEQFF	TGTGCCAGCAGCTTAGATGCCTTGCACAATGAGCAGTTCTTC
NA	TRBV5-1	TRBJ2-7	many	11	CASRLGDEQYF	TGCGCCAGCAGGCTGGGGGACGAGCAGTACTTC
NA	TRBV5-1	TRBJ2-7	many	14	CASSATGLSYEQYF	TGCGCCAGCAGCGCTACAGGGCTCTCCTACGAGCAGTACTTC
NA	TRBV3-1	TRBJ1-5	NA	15	CASSQQGLSNQPQHF	TGTGCCAGCAGCCAACAGGGCCTTAGCAATCAGCCCCAGCATTTT
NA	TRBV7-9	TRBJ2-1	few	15	CASSLAEGPGDEQFF	TGTGCCAGCAGCTTAGCAGAGGGGCCGGGTGATGAGCAGTTCTTC
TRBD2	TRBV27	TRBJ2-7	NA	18	CASSLAGLNSGRAYEQYF	TGTGCCAGCAGTTTAGCGGGGCTAAACAGCGGGAGGGCCTACGAGCAGTACTTC
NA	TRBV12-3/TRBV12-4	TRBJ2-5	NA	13	CASSLGVKETQYF	TGTGCCAGCAGTTTGGGCGTCAAAGAGACCCAGTACTTC
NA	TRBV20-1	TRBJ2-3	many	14	CSARDNRGTDTQYF	TGCAGTGCTAGAGATAACAGGGGCACAGATACGCAGTATTTT
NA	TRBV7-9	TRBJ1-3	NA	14	CASSEVNSGNTIYF	TGTGCCAGCAGTGAGGTCAACTCTGGAAACACCATATATTTT
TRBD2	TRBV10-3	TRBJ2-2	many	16	CATKAAGVSNTGELFF	TGTGCCACAAAGGCGGCGGGGGTTTCGAACACCGGGGAGCTGTTTTTT
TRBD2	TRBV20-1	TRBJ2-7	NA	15	CSGEGGGLGLLEQYF	TGCAGTGGAGAGGGAGGAGGACTAGGCTTATTGGAGCAGTACTTC
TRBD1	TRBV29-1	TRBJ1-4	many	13	CSVMDRANEKLFF	TGCAGCGTAATGGACAGGGCTAATGAAAAACTGTTTTTT
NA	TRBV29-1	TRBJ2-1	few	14	CSAGRGNSYNEQFF	TGCAGCGCGGGGAGGGGGAACTCCTACAATGAGCAGTTCTTC
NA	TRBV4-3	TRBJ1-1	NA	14	CASSQRDGHTEAFF	TGCGCCAGCAGCCAAAGAGACGGGCACACTGAAGCTTTCTTT
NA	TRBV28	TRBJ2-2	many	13	CASSSANTGELFF	TGTGCCAGCAGTTCCGCGAACACCGGGGAGCTGTTTTTT
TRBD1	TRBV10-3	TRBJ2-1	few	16	CAISRTGRDSYNEQFF	TGTGCCATCAGCCGGACAGGAAGGGACTCCTACAATGAGCAGTTCTTC
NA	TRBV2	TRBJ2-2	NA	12	CASSEDAGELFF	TGTGCCAGCAGTGAAGATGCCGGGGAGCTGTTTTTT
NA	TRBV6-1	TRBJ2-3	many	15	CASTALDARTDTQYF	TGTGCCAGCACAGCCTTGGATGCGCGCACAGATACGCAGTATTTT
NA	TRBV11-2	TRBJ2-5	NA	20	CASSFPMGGAGFFVDETQYF	TGTGCCAGCAGCTTCCCAATGGGTGGGGCAGGGTTTTTCGTCGACGAGACCCAGTACTTC
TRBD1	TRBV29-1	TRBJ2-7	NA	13	CSEEDRGRHEQYF	TGCAGCGAGGAGGACAGGGGGCGGCACGAGCAGTACTTC
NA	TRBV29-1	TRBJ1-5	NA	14	CSVEDGGPKATQHF	TGCAGCGTTGAAGATGGGGGACCTAAGGCGACCCAGCATTTT
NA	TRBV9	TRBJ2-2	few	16	CASSVLSRANTGELFF	TGTGCCAGCAGCGTTCTCAGCAGGGCGAACACCGGGGAGCTGTTTTTT
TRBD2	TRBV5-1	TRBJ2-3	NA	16	CASSLGSGITPDTQYF	TGCGCCAGCAGCTTGGGTAGCGGGATCACCCCGGATACGCAGTATTTT
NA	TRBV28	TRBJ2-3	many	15	CASSFLRVGPDTQYF	TGTGCCAGCAGTTTTCTTAGGGTGGGTCCAGATACGCAGTATTTT
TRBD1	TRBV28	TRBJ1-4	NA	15	CASSPVTGTNEKLFF	TGTGCCAGCAGCCCGGTGACAGGGACTAATGAAAAACTGTTTTTT
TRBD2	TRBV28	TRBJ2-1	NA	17	CASSRRTSGRLNNEQFF	TGTGCCAGCAGCCGCCGGACTAGCGGGAGGCTTAACAATGAGCAGTTCTTC
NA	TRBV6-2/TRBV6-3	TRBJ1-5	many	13	CASRDPINQPQHF	TGTGCCAGCCGGGACCCGATCAATCAGCCCCAGCATTTT
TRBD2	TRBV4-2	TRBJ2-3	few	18	CASSQGLAGQASTDTQYF	TGTGCCAGCAGCCAAGGACTAGCGGGACAGGCTAGCACAGATACGCAGTATTTT
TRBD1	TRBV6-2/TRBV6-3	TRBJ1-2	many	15	CASNPWDRGNYGYTF	TGTGCCAGCAACCCCTGGGACAGGGGAAACTATGGCTACACCTTC
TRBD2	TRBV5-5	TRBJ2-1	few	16	CASSLIAGGSSNEQFF	TGTGCCAGCAGCTTGATAGCGGGAGGGAGTAGCAATGAGCAGTTCTTC
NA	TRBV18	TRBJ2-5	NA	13	CASSPGLRETQYF	TGTGCCAGCTCACCAGGGCTGAGAGAGACCCAGTACTTC
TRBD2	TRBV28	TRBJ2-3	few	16	CASSSPGGANTDTQYF	TGTGCCAGCAGTTCCCCCGGGGGGGCCAACACAGATACGCAGTATTTT
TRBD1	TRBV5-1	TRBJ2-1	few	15	CASSSGQGHYNEQFF	TGCGCCAGCAGCTCCGGACAGGGGCACTACAATGAGCAGTTCTTC
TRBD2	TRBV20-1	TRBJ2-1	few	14	CSASPVAGDYEQFF	TGCAGTGCTAGCCCCGTAGCGGGAGACTATGAGCAGTTCTTC
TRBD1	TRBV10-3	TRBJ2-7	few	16	CAISDWGRGLSYEQYF	TGTGCCATCAGTGACTGGGGCAGGGGGCTGTCTTACGAGCAGTACTTC
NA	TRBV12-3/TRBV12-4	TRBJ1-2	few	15	CASSLPGLAFYGYTF	TGTGCCAGCAGTTTACCAGGTCTAGCCTTCTATGGCTACACCTTC
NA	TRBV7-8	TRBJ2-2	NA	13	CASSARVAGELFF	TGTGCCAGCAGCGCCAGGGTTGCCGGGGAGCTGTTTTTT
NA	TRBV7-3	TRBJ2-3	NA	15	CASSLLATSTDTQYF	TGTGCCAGCAGCTTACTGGCTACCTCCACAGATACGCAGTATTTT
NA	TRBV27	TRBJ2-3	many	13	CASSLQGSDTQYF	TGTGCCAGCAGTCTACAGGGATCAGATACGCAGTATTTT
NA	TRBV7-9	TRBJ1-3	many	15	CASSLVGKGANTIYF	TGTGCCAGCAGCTTAGTCGGAAAGGGCGCGAACACCATATATTTT
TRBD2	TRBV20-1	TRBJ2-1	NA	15	CSAEKLAAYYNEQFF	TGCAGTGCTGAAAAGCTAGCGGCTTACTACAATGAGCAGTTCTTC
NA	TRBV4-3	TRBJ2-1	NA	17	CASSQDISGRYNNEQFF	TGCGCCAGCAGCCAAGATATAAGCGGGCGATATAACAATGAGCAGTTCTTC
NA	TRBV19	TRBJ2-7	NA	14	CASSSMTGTYEQYF	TGTGCCAGTAGTTCAATGACGGGAACCTACGAGCAGTACTTC
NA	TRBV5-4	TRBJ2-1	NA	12	CASSKDRGEQFF	TGTGCCAGCAGCAAAGACAGAGGTGAGCAGTTCTTC
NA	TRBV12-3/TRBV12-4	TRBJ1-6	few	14	CASSDSSYNSPLHF	TGTGCCAGCAGTGACAGCTCCTATAATTCACCCCTCCACTTT